These T cell receptor beta chains were read from a single sample in a study of blood T cell repertoires in COVID-19. Repertoires were generated with immunoSEQ multiplex PCR, while TCRdb's copy carries only in-frame clones and drops some. The sample lists some 180,000 clones; 70% to 80% were seen once. Material: peripheral blood. The origin of the receptors is a man aged 50 to 59 who had recovered from COVID-19. CDR3s include the opening cysteine and the closing phenylalanine or tryptophan. A D gene is named only where the DNA matches it firmly. A row's size may be missing; if present it is once, few, many or a size class.

abundance,d_gene,j_gene,v_gene,CDR3nt,CDR3aa
-,-,TRBJ1-2,TRBV6-2/TRBV6-3,TGTGCCAGCAGTTATACCGGGGTATCTAACTATGGCTACACCTTC,CASSYTGVSNYGYTF
-,TRBD2,TRBJ2-1,TRBV7-2,TGTGCCAGCAGCTTAGGCAGCGGGAGGGCCGGTGCCTACAATGAGCAGTTCTTC,CASSLGSGRAGAYNEQFF
few,-,TRBJ2-7,TRBV7-8,TGTGCCAGCAGCTTAGTGGACAGCTACGAGCAGTACTTC,CASSLVDSYEQYF
-,TRBD2,TRBJ2-1,TRBV3-1/TRBV3-2,TGTGCCATAGCGGCGGCAGGGTTCAGCGGGAGGGCCACTGAGCAGTTCTTC,CAIAAAGFSGRATEQFF
-,TRBD2,TRBJ2-1,TRBV18,TGTGCCAGCTCAACCGGGACTAGCGGTGACAATGAGCAGTTCTTC,CASSTGTSGDNEQFF
-,TRBD1,TRBJ1-1,TRBV5-6,TGTGCCAGCAGCGCGGGACAGGAGGAGGCTTTCTTT,CASSAGQEEAFF
-,-,TRBJ1-2,TRBV13,TGTGCCAGCAGCGACTCCGGGACTGCTCCGGGCTACACCTTC,CASSDSGTAPGYTF
-,TRBD1,TRBJ1-6,TRBV6-4,TGTGCCAGCAGTGAAGACAGGGATAATTCACCCCTCCACTTT,CASSEDRDNSPLHF
few,TRBD1,TRBJ1-4,TRBV6-5,TGTGCCAGCAGTACCCAACAGGGGAGTAATGAAAAACTGTTTTTT,CASSTQQGSNEKLFF
once,-,TRBJ2-1,TRBV7-7,TGTGCCAGCAGCTTAGCGGGGCTAAACAATGAGCAGTTCTTC,CASSLAGLNNEQFF